This T cell receptor (beta chain) emerged from a study of cytomegalovirus exposure and HLA in healthy donors. Overall study: It was reported in a later analysis that the 100 to 150 validation repertoires used the same platform as the approximately 670 first-cohort repertoires.

Details on this clone: Its antigen is undetermined.

Method: immunoSEQ multiplex PCR; TCRdb's copy keeps in-frame clones and lacks some. The sample comprises about 83,000 clones, approximately 96% of which are singletons, and 1.3% rests with the top ten. Notes on the study in general: Reported performance of the classifier showed diagnosis of cytomegalovirus status with high specificity and sensitivity. The dataset shows that most TCR sequences were rare, while some public TCRs occurred in many donors.

The clonotype comes from a woman under 30 in good health and CMV-seronegative. Material for sequencing was PBMCs.

The CDR3 DNA reads as TGCGCCAGCAGCTTGGCCGGAGGGCAGCCCCAGCATTTT. Amino acids: CASSLAGGQPQHF. The rearrangement uses TRBV5-1 and TRBJ1-5; D ambiguous. Germline CDR1 and CDR2: SGHRS and YFSETQ. Trimming removed 0 bases from V and 7 bases from J, with 8 bases in between. The length of the CDR3 is 13 residues.